The sequence of this T cell receptor beta chain was determined in a study of cytomegalovirus exposure and HLA in healthy donors. Study-level findings and limits: Indistinguishable V segments such as TRBV6-2 and TRBV6-3 were excluded. An assumption of roughly uniform sequencing depth across donors underlay the presence/absence analyses. A link between a missense DCLRE1C variant and TCR beta V- and J-gene trimming emerged from a later analysis. Later, TCR association rates were found to vary by HLA locus, highest for DRB1 and lowest for HLA-C.

The germline gives CDR1 SGHVS, CDR2 FNYEAQ. This CDR3 region has 13 residues. The J segment lost 1 base and the V segment lost 6 bases, leaving 1 base of the junction unmatched. Primers included in the PCR were 60 Vbeta and 13 Jbeta primers. Repertoires were generated with immunoSEQ multiplex PCR, while TCRdb's copy carries only in-frame clones and drops some. The sample shows approximately 160,000 clones, 75% of them seen only once. Turning to this clone: Its antigen is unknown.

The chain combines TRBV7-6 with TRBJ1-1; 8 nucleotides match TRBD1. Sequenced: PBMCs. The source is a woman in her 50s in good health and CMV-seropositive. CDR3 coding DNA: TGTGCCAGCAGGGGACAGGAGAACACTGAAGCTTTCTTT. This translates into CASRGQENTEAFF.